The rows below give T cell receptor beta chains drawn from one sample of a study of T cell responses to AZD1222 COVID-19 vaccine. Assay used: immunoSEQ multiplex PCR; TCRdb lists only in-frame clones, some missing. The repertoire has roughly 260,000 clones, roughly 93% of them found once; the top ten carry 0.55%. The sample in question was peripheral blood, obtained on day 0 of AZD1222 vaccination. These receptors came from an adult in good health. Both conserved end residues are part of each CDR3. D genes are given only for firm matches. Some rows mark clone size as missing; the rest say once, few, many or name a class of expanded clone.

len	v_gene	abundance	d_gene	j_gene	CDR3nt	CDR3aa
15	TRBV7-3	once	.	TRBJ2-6	TGTGCCAGCAGCCGCCAGGGCTCTGGGGCCAACGTCCTGACTTTC	CASSRQGSGANVLTF
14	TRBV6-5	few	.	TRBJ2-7	TGTGCCAGCAGTTACTCCGGAAGGGGCCCGAAACAGTACTTC	CASSYSGRGPKQYF
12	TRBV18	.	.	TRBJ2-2	TGTGCCAGCTCACCTGGGATCAGGGAGCTGTTTTTT	CASSPGIRELFF
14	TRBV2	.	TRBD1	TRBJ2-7	TGTGCCAGCAGCCCAAGGACAGGTTCCTACGAGCAGTACTTC	CASSPRTGSYEQYF
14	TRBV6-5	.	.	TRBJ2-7	TGTGCCAGCAGTTCGGGTAGCAGTTACTACGAGCAGTACTTC	CASSSGSSYYEQYF
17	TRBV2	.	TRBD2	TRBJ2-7	TGCACGACCTCGGGGGGACTAGCGGGAGGAAACTCCTACGAGCAGTACTTC	CTTSGGLAGGNSYEQYF
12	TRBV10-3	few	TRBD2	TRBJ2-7	TGTGCCATAGCGGGAGGAGCCTACGAGCAGTACTTC	CAIAGGAYEQYF
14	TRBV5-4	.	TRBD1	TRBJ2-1	TGTGCCAGCAGCCCAGCGACAGGGTTCGATGAGCAGTTCTTC	CASSPATGFDEQFF
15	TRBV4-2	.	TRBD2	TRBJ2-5	TGTGCCAGCAGCCAAGAAGGGAGCGGGGGAGAGACCCAGTACTTC	CASSQEGSGGETQYF
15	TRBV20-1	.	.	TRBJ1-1	TGCAGTGCTAGTAGGTTGGGAGGGAGGGACACTGAAGCTTTCTTT	CSASRLGGRDTEAFF
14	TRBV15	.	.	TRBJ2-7	TGTGCCACCAGCAGGCCCGGGACCTCCTACGAGCAGTACTTC	CATSRPGTSYEQYF
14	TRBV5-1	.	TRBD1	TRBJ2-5	TGCGCCAGCAGCCGGACAGGGATGGAAGAGACCCAGTACTTC	CASSRTGMEETQYF
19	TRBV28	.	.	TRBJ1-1	TGTGCCAGCAGTCCCCTGGCGGGCAGGGTGGGGATAATGAACACTGAAGCTTTCTTT	CASSPLAGRVGIMNTEAFF
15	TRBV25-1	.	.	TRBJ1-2	TGTGCCAGCAGTGAATGGGGTCTTCAGGGAGGTGGCTACACCTTC	CASSEWGLQGGGYTF
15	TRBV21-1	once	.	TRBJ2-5	TGTGCCAGCAGCAAACACAGGGCCGTCCAAGAGACCCAGTACTTC	CASSKHRAVQETQYF
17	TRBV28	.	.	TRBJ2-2	TGTGCCAGCAGTTCCCGAAACCTGCGGTCGAACACCGGGGAGCTGTTTTTT	CASSSRNLRSNTGELFF
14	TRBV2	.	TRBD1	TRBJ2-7	TGTGCCAGCAGTGGTAGACAGGGGGCCTACGAGCAGTACTTC	CASSGRQGAYEQYF
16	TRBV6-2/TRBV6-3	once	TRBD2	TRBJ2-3	TGTGCCAGCAGCTATGGGACTAGCGGTGCCACAGATACGCAGTATTTT	CASSYGTSGATDTQYF
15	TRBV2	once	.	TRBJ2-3	TGTGCCAGCAGTGTAGGGGGAGAGGGCACAGATACGCAGTATTTT	CASSVGGEGTDTQYF
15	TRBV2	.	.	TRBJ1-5	TGTGCCAGCAGTGAGAGCCCCTATAGCAATCAGCCCCAGCATTTT	CASSESPYSNQPQHF
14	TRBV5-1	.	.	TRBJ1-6	TGCGCCAGCAGCTTGGCAGGATTAAATTCACCCCTCCACTTT	CASSLAGLNSPLHF
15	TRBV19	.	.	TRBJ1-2	TGTGCCAGTAGTCCTCGGGGGGGAGGGAACTATGGCTACACCTTC	CASSPRGGGNYGYTF
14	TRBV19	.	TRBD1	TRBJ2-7	TGTGCCAGTAGTGTAACAGGGGCAACCTACGAGCAGTACTTC	CASSVTGATYEQYF
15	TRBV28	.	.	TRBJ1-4	TGTGCCAGCAGTTTCAGGTCCGGACATCAAGAAAAACTGTTTTTT	CASSFRSGHQEKLFF
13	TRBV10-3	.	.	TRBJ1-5	TGTGCCATCCGTCAGGGAACGGATCAGCCCCAGCATTTT	CAIRQGTDQPQHF
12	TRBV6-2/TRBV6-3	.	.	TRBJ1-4	TGTGCCAGCAGTTACAGAGATGAAAAACTGTTTTTT	CASSYRDEKLFF
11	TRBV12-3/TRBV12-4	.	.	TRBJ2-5	TGTGCCAGCAGTTGGAGAGAGACCCAGTACTTC	CASSWRETQYF
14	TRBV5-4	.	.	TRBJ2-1	TGTGCCAGCAGCTTGACAAATAACTACAATGAGCAGTTCTTC	CASSLTNNYNEQFF
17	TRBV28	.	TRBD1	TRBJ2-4	TGTGCCAGCAGCCTCCTTCCGGGACAGGGAGCCAAAAACATTCAGTACTTC	CASSLLPGQGAKNIQYF
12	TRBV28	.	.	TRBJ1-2	TGTGCCAGCCGTGAGGGGATGCGTGGCTACACCTTC	CASREGMRGYTF
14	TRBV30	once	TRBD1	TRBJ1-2	TGTGCCTGGAGTAGGGACAGGAGAGACTATGGCTACACCTTC	CAWSRDRRDYGYTF
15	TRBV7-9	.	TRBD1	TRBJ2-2	TGTGCCAGCAGCTTACTACAGGGGGAGGCCGGGGAGCTGTTTTTT	CASSLLQGEAGELFF
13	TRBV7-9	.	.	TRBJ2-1	TGTGCCAGCAGCCCGCGGACAATCAATGAGCAGTTCTTC	CASSPRTINEQFF
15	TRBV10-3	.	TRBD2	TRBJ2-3	TGTGCCATCAGTCAGACTAGCGCTTCCACAGATACGCAGTATTTT	CAISQTSASTDTQYF
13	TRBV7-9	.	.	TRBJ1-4	TGTGCCAGCAGTTACCGGGCAGATGAAAAACTGTTTTTT	CASSYRADEKLFF
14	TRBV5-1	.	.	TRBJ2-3	TGCGCCAGCAGCCCGACTCGGGGAACAGATACGCAGTATTTT	CASSPTRGTDTQYF
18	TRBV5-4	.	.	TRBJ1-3	TGTGCCAGCAGCTTGGCCCTGTTGGGGCCCGGCTCTGGAAACACCATATATTTT	CASSLALLGPGSGNTIYF
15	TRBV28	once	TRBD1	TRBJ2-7	TGTGCCAGCAATACTCCGGGGACAGGTTTCTACGAGCAGTACTTC	CASNTPGTGFYEQYF
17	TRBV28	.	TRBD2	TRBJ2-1	TGTGCCAGCAGTTTGTTAGCGGGAGGCCTCTCCTACAATGAGCAGTTCTTC	CASSLLAGGLSYNEQFF
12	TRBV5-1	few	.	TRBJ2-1	TGCGCCAGCAGCTCAGGCGGCAATGAGCAGTTCTTC	CASSSGGNEQFF
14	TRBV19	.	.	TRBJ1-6	TGTGCCAGCAGACGAGGGGGTGGCAATTCACCCCTCCACTTT	CASRRGGGNSPLHF
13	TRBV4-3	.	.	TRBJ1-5	TGCGCCAGCAGCCAAGACTTTCTGGGGCCCCAGCATTTT	CASSQDFLGPQHF
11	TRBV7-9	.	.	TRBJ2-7	TGTGCCAGCAGTCCATCCTACGAGCAGTACTTC	CASSPSYEQYF
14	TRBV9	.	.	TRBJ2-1	TGTGCCAGCAGCGTAGGGGGGTCAAACAATGAGCAGTTCTTC	CASSVGGSNNEQFF
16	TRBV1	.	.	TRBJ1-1	TGCACCAGCAGCCAAAGTTTGGGGGTACAGGGAACTGAAGCTTTCTTT	CTSSQSLGVQGTEAFF
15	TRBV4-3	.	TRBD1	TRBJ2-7	TGCGCCAGCAGCCAAGGAGGAAGCAGGGGGATCGAGCAGTACTTC	CASSQGGSRGIEQYF
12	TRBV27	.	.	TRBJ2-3	TGTGCCAGCAGTAGAGGTAGAGATACGCAGTATTTT	CASSRGRDTQYF
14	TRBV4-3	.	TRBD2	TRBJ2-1	TGCGCCAGCGGGTATAGCGGGTCCTACAATGAGCAGTTCTTC	CASGYSGSYNEQFF
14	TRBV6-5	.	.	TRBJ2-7	TGTGCCAGCAGTTATGGGCCTTTCTCCTACGAGCAGTACTTC	CASSYGPFSYEQYF
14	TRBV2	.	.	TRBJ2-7	TGTGCCAGCAAAAACGACAGGTCGGATCACGAGCAGTACTTC	CASKNDRSDHEQYF
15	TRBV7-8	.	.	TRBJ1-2	TGTGCCAGCAGCCCAGATGGGGGATCGGGCTATGGCTACACCTTC	CASSPDGGSGYGYTF
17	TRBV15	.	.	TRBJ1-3	TGTGCCACCAGCAGAGATTTGGCAGATTTCTCTGGAAACACCATATATTTT	CATSRDLADFSGNTIYF
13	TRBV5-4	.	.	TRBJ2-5	TGTGCCAGCAGCCCAGACCCCAGCGAGACCCAGTACTTC	CASSPDPSETQYF
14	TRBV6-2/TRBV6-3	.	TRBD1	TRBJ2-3	TGTGCCAGCAGCCGGGACAGGGCCACAGATACGCAGTATTTT	CASSRDRATDTQYF
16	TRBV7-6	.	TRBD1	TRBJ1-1	TGTGCCAGCAGCTTACCGGGGACAGGGGGCCCGGCTGAAGCTTTCTTT	CASSLPGTGGPAEAFF
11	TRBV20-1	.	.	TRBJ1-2	TGCAGTGCTAGAGGGATCTATGGCTACACCTTC	CSARGIYGYTF
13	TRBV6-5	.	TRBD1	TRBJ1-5	TGTGCCACACAGGACAGGGAGAATCAGCCCCAGCATTTT	CATQDRENQPQHF